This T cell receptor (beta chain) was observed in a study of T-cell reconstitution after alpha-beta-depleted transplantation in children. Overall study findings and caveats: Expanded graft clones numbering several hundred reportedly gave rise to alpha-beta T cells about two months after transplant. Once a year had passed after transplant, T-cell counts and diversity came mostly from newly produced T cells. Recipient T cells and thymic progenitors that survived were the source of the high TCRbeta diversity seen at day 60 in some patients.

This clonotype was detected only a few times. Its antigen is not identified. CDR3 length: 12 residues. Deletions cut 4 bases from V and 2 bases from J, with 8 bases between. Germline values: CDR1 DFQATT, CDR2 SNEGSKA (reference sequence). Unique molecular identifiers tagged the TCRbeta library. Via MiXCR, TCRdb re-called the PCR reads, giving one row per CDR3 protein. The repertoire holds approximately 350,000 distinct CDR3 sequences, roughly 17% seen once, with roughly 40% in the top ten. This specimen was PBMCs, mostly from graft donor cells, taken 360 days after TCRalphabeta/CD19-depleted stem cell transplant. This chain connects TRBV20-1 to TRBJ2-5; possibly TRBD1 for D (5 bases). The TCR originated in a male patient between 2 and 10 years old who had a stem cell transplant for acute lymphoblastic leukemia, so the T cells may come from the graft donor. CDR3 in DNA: TGCAGTGCTATGGGGCGGCAAGAGACCCAGTACTTC. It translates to CSAMGRQETQYF.